This paragraph covers one TCR beta chain sequence. This record comes from a study of blood T cell repertoires in COVID-19. Background on the study: Acute and convalescent COVID-19 samples came from the United States, Italy and Spain. PBMCs, B-cell-depleted T cells, or T cells were the source of the cDNA or gDNA that made up the material.

CDR3 length: 17 amino acids. J gave up 3 bases and V 0 bases, and 6 bases lay outside the gene matches. Germline assignment: CDR1 LGHDT and CDR2 YNNKEL (reference sequence). Authors' processing steps: From reference gene primer amplification, estimates of nucleated cell counts were derived. TCRdb keeps only in-frame clones here, not all; method: immunoSEQ multiplex PCR. V and J calls and clone size follow that table, whereas D and trimming were derived from the DNA. This sample has 120,000 to 150,000 clones, with 80% to 85% found just once. The TCR comes from a human donor in a cohort sampled during active COVID-19. V and J are TRBV3-1 (or the pseudogene TRBV3-2) and TRBJ2-5, with 11 bases lining up with TRBD2. Sequencing input: peripheral blood. The CDR3 nucleotides read TGTGCCAGCAGCCAAGATAGACTAGCGGGGATTGAAGAGACCCAGTACTTC. This encodes CASSQDRLAGIEETQYF.